Presented here are 16 T cell receptor beta chains from one specimen sequenced in a study of cytomegalovirus exposure and HLA in healthy donors. The PCR had 60 Vbeta and 13 Jbeta primers. Sequencing used immunoSEQ multiplex PCR; TCRdb keeps in-frame clones, though not all of them. The data contain approximately 140,000 clones, 75% to 80% of them singletons. The sample was PBMCs. Every receptor here comes from a woman between 50 and 59 years old in good health and CMV-seronegative.

This clone has a handful of counts. The chain employs TRBV4-2 and TRBJ2-5, with 10 bases matching TRBD2. The CDR3 runs to 17 residues. With 0 bases clipped from V and 5 bases from J, the junction kept 9 bases outside the gene matches. The germline V gene has CDR1 LGHNA and CDR2 YNFKEQ. CDR3 nucleotide sequence: TGTGCCAGCAGCCAAGATCCAAGCGGGGGGGCGCGGGAGACCCAGTACTTC. Its translation is CASSQDPSGGARETQYF.

The chain combines TRBV11-2 with TRBJ1-3; 7 nucleotides agree with TRBD1. Trimming at V came to 5 bases and at J to 7 bases, leaving 5 bases not matched to a gene. The CDR3 has 13 amino acids. CDR1 SGHAT and CDR2 FQNNGV come from the germline V gene. The CDR3: CASSPGQVNTIYF. CDR3 nucleotide sequence: TGTGCCAGCAGCCCCGGACAGGTTAACACCATATATTTT. The complete variable domain, with remaining parts taken from reference TRBV11-2 and TRBJ1-3, reads EAGVAQSPRYKIIEKRQSVAFWCNPISGHATLYWYQQILGQGPKLLIQFQNNGVVDDSQLPKDRFSAERLKGVDSTLKIQPAKLEDSAVYLCASSPGQVNTIYFGEGSWLTVV.

In DNA form, the CDR3 reads TGTGCCATCAGTGAGCCAGGGGAAAGCTCTAATTCACCCCTCCACTTT. Translating gives CAISEPGESSNSPLHF. V usage is TRBV10-3 and J usage is TRBJ1-6; possibly TRBD1 for D (6 bases). V was shortened by 2 bases and J by 6 bases, with 14 bases between the two germline ends. The CDR3 spans 16 residues. Germline V gene lookup returns CDR1 ENHRY and CDR2 SYGVKD.

The J gene is TRBJ1-1, the V gene TRBV15; D remains unclear. Trimming cost V 2 bases and J 6 bases, with 7 bases left between them. The germline V gene encodes CDR1 LNHNV and CDR2 YYDKDF (reference sequence). This CDR3 is built from 12 residues. The CDR3 loop is CATSRLVAEAFF. The DNA for the CDR3 is TGTGCCACCAGCAGACTCGTCGCTGAAGCTTTCTTT.

This clone was observed once. This chain connects TRBV5-4 to TRBJ2-5; tentative D call: TRBD1 (6 bases). The CDR3 length is 15 residues. V lost 4 bases, J lost 4 bases, and 17 bases lay in between. From germline, CDR1 is SGHNT and CDR2 YYREEE (reference sequence). The CDR3 nucleotides read TGTGCCAGCAGCGGGAAGGGGGTATTGGGAGAGACCCAGTACTTC. Residues: CASSGKGVLGETQYF.

The genes are TRBV11-1 and TRBJ2-2; unclear D gene. Per the germline V gene, CDR1 is SGHAT and CDR2 is FQDESV (reference sequence). V dropped 5 bases and J dropped 2 bases, with 9 bases sitting between them. The CDR3 is 14 amino acids. DNA for the CDR3: TGTGCCAGCAGCATTGGGCGCAACACCGGGGAGCTGTTTTTT. It specifies CASSIGRNTGELFF.

The chain uses TRBV6-6 and TRBJ1-5, with 7 bases aligning to TRBD1. V lost 5 bases and J lost 5; bases outside the gene matches: 9. This CDR3 is built from 15 residues. Germline loops: CDR1 MNHNY, CDR2 SVGAGI (reference sequence). The CDR3 here is CASSLDRARYQPQHF. The DNA for the CDR3 is TGTGCCAGCAGTCTTGACAGGGCGAGATATCAGCCCCAGCATTTT.

This sequence joins TRBV10-3 and TRBJ2-2; 8 nucleotides line up with TRBD2. This CDR3 is 16 amino acids long. The trim removed 9 bases at V and 0 bases at J, leaving 9 bases unmatched. Looked up from germline, CDR1 is ENHRY and CDR2 is SYGVKD. CDR3 in amino acids: CAIIITSGPNTGELFF. The CDR3 nucleotides read TGTGCCATTATAATCACTAGCGGCCCGAACACCGGGGAGCTGTTTTTT.

The chain carries TRBV7-2 and TRBJ2-3, with D hard to call. Germline V gives CDR1 SGHTA, CDR2 FQGNSA. This CDR3 spans 15 amino acids. Trimming removed 1 base at V and 0 bases at J, with 8 bases between. Written as DNA, the CDR3 is TGTGCCAGCAGCTTAGGGGCAGATAGCACAGATACGCAGTATTTT. Translating it yields CASSLGADSTDTQYF.

The CDR3 nucleotides read TGTGCCAGTAGTACCCAGGGGGGCGGCGAGCAGTACTTC. This codes for CASSTQGGGEQYF. The J gene is TRBJ2-7, the V gene TRBV19; tentative D call: TRBD1 (7 bases). Germline V gene sequence: CDR1 LNHDA, CDR2 SQIVND (reference sequence). Deletions cut 4 bases from V and 6 bases from J, with 13 bases between. The CDR3 runs to 13 residues.

The chain employs TRBV19 and TRBJ2-7; 11 nucleotides line up with TRBD2. Germline CDR1 LNHDA, CDR2 SQIVND (reference sequence). CDR3 length: 15 amino acids. V lost 4 bases to trimming and J lost 6 bases; unmatched junction nucleotides: 8. CDR3 DNA sequence: TGTGCCAGTAGTACGAACTTAGCGGGGGGGTTCGAGCAGTACTTC. Translated: CASSTNLAGGFEQYF.

In this sample, this clone turned up a few times. This sequence joins TRBV5-6 and TRBJ1-1, with D possibly being TRBD1 (5 bases). Germline CDR1 is SGHDT and CDR2 is YYEEEE. The CDR3 length is 14 residues. V was trimmed by 4 bases and J by 8 bases, leaving 18 bases between them. DNA for the CDR3: TGTGCCAGCAGCCGGGGGGGAGGCGTTGGGGAAGCTTTCTTT. Translating gives CASSRGGGVGEAFF.

V usage is TRBV4-3 and J usage is TRBJ2-3; D perhaps matches TRBD2 (6 bases). Trimming removed 0 bases from V and 1 base from J, with 14 bases in between. Per germline, CDR1 LGHNA and CDR2 YSLEER. The CDR3 loop spans 17 amino acids. As DNA, the CDR3 is TGCGCCAGCAGCCAAGATCTGGGCGGGGCGGGCACAGATACGCAGTATTTT. This codes for CASSQDLGGAGTDTQYF.

This clone was recorded many times. This chain uses TRBV4-1 with TRBJ2-1; no reliable D call. Germline CDR1 reads MGHRA; CDR2 reads YSYEKL. V lost 1 base and J 8 bases, leaving 21 bases between the germline ends. This CDR3 is built from 17 residues. The CDR3 loop is CASSQVNMGFRSDEQFF. The CDR3 DNA reads TGCGCCAGCAGCCAAGTTAATATGGGTTTTAGAAGCGATGAGCAGTTCTTC.

V usage is TRBV9 and J usage is TRBJ2-7; possible D gene TRBD1, 6 bases. Germline loops: CDR1 SGDLS, CDR2 YYNGEE. Deletions cut 0 bases from V and 5 bases from J, with 15 bases between. This CDR3 is built from 15 residues. This CDR3 is CASSVEWGQNDEQYF. For the CDR3, the DNA is TGTGCCAGCAGCGTAGAGTGGGGGCAGAATGACGAGCAGTACTTC. The full variable domain, its missing parts supplied by reference TRBV9 and TRBJ2-7, is DSGVTQTPKHLITATGQRVTLRCSPRSGDLSVYWYQQSLDQGLQFLIQYYNGEERAKGNILERFSAQQFPDLHSELNLSSLELGDSALYFCASSVEWGQNDEQYFGPGTRLTVT.

V gene TRBV2 combines with J gene TRBJ2-3; D not certain. This CDR3 spans 12 amino acids. With 3 bases removed from V and 4 bases from J, the gap between germline ends came to 5 bases. The germline gives CDR1 SNHLY, CDR2 FYNNEI. The CDR3 sequence is CASSERADTQYF. CDR3 nucleotides: TGTGCCAGCAGTGAGAGAGCAGATACGCAGTATTTT.